This T cell receptor (beta chain) was retrieved from a study of T cells in Graves' hyperthyroidism and ophthalmopathy. The blood sample predates any ophthalmopathy symptoms, coming from first hyperthyroidism diagnosis. CDR1 is MNHNS and CDR2 is SASEGT in the germline V gene. V trimming: 2 bases; J trimming: 2 bases; junction bases outside the gene matches: 12. The CDR3 has 18 amino acids. Study observations and caveats: A median 6.5 months before onset, the model predicted ophthalmopathy.

Amplification targeted TCR beta CDR3 regions from RNA transcripts. The TCR CDR3 was amplified in a first-round RT-PCR using the HTBI primer set. From the multiplex PCR reads, TCRdb called clonotypes with MiXCR, one entry per CDR3 protein. The table lists some 300,000 distinct CDR3 sequences, less than 15% of them singletons. This clonotype showed up just a few times. Its target is not known. The J gene is TRBJ2-3, the V gene TRBV6-1, with 8 bases matching TRBD2. Sequencing was carried out using blood. The TCR was taken from a woman in her twenties or thirties with Graves' hyperthyroidism that later progressed to Graves' ophthalmopathy. The CDR3 region has the DNA TGTGCCAGCAGTGAATACTTGATCGGCGGGAGGTCCACAGATACGCAGTATTTT. Translated: CASSEYLIGGRSTDTQYF.